Listed here are 26 T cell receptor beta chains from one sample, sequenced in a study of T cell responses to AZD1222 COVID-19 vaccine. This table comes from immunoSEQ multiplex PCR, and its TCRdb copy is limited to in-frame clones, with some not included. The table has roughly 100,000 clones, 85% to 95% seen once. Sequenced material: peripheral blood, taken on day 0 of AZD1222 vaccination. Source of these receptors: an adult in good health.

DNA for the CDR3: TGTGCCAGCAGCTCGGGGGGAGGAGGCTATGGCTACACCTTC. Its translation: CASSSGGGGYGYTF. This chain links TRBV5-4 with TRBJ1-2, with a weak D call TRBD1 (5 bases). From germline, CDR1 is SGHNT and CDR2 YYREEE (reference sequence). The CDR3 has 14 amino acids. Trimming removed 3 bases from V and 4 bases from J, with 13 bases in between.

V gene TRBV18 combines with J gene TRBJ1-2; D unclear. The CDR3 runs to 13 residues. The V end lost 3 bases, the J end lost 1 base, and 6 bases lay between the germline ends. In germline, CDR1 is KGHSH, CDR2 LQKENI. The CDR3 DNA sequence: TGTGCCAGCTCACCCGACGGTAACTATGGCTACACCTTC. Residues: CASSPDGNYGYTF.

A single count supports this clone. The rearrangement joins TRBV10-1 to TRBJ2-2, with D maybe TRBD1 (6 bases). V was shortened by 6 bases and J by 4 bases, with 12 bases between the two germline ends. Germline V gives CDR1 WNHNN, CDR2 SYGVQD (reference sequence). The CDR3 covers 14 residues. The CDR3 here is CASSDTGFTGELFF. CDR3 nucleotides: TGCGCCAGCAGCGATACAGGGTTCACCGGGGAGCTGTTTTTT.

The J gene is TRBJ2-3, the V gene TRBV30; 9 bases are a match to TRBD2. CDR3 length: 15 amino acids. Germline V gene data show CDR1 as GTSNPN and CDR2 as SVGIG (reference sequence). V dropped 4 bases and J dropped 5; count of bases not matched to a gene: 10. CDR3 loop: CAWNEPREGGDTQYF. In nucleotides, the CDR3 is TGTGCCTGGAACGAGCCGCGGGAGGGAGGAGATACGCAGTATTTT.

The V and J genes are TRBV9 and TRBJ2-3; no reliable D call. The V end was cut by 0 bases, the J end by 4 bases, with 6 bases between. This CDR3 contains 13 residues. Germline loops: CDR1 SGDLS, CDR2 YYNGEE. The CDR3: CASSVGLSDTQYF. In DNA, the CDR3 is TGTGCCAGCAGCGTAGGATTGTCAGATACGCAGTATTTT.

The J gene is TRBJ2-1, the V gene TRBV19; TRBD1 is a possible D gene (5 bases). Trimming cost V 8 bases and J 4 bases, with 9 bases left between them. CDR1 and CDR2 (germline): LNHDA, SQIVND (reference sequence). The CDR3 totals 12 residues. CDR3 coding DNA: TGTGCCAGTTCCAGGGTTTACAATGAGCAGTTCTTC. Translating it yields CASSRVYNEQFF.

This chain uses TRBV7-2 with TRBJ2-7; the D is unclear. The CDR3 has 14 residues. Germline lookup yields CDR1 SGHTA and CDR2 FQGNSA. Trimming took off 1 base at V and 0 bases at J, with 7 bases between the two ends. This chain's CDR3 is CASSLGRYSYEQYF. The CDR3 DNA reads as TGTGCCAGCAGCTTAGGGCGGTACTCCTACGAGCAGTACTTC.

The chain uses TRBV9 and TRBJ2-2; D is ambiguous. The germline V and J ends were trimmed by 4 bases and 2 bases, with 9 bases remaining between them. Germline CDR1 and CDR2: SGDLS and YYNGEE. CDR3 size: 14 residues. The CDR3 is CASSRDPNTGELFF. The CDR3 DNA reads as TGTGCCAGCAGCAGGGATCCAAACACCGGGGAGCTGTTTTTT.

V is TRBV12-3 or TRBV12-4 and J is TRBJ2-7; no firm D call. With 3 bases removed from V and 4 bases from J, the gap between germline ends came to 7 bases. The CDR3 has 12 amino acids. In DNA, the CDR3 is TGTGCCAGCAGTTTCCTTGTATACGAGCAGTACTTC. This encodes CASSFLVYEQYF.

V usage is TRBV9 and J usage is TRBJ2-1; TRBD1 matches 7 bases. J gave up 9 bases and V 2 bases, and 8 bases lay outside the gene matches. The CDR3 runs 14 residues. Per germline, CDR1 SGDLS and CDR2 YYNGEE. The CDR3 bases are TGTGCCAGCAGCGTTTTGACAGGGTGGGGTGAGCAGTTCTTC. It translates to CASSVLTGWGEQFF.

The chain uses TRBV29-1 and TRBJ2-6; D is uncertain. Germline V gene data show CDR1 as SQVTM and CDR2 as ANQGSEA. The CDR3 runs to 15 residues. The V end lost 0 bases, the J end lost 0 bases, and 6 bases lay between the germline ends. The CDR3: CSVEEENSGANVLTF. The DNA for the CDR3 is TGCAGCGTTGAAGAAGAAAACTCTGGGGCCAACGTCCTGACTTTC.

The chain combines TRBV18 with TRBJ2-7; D may match TRBD1 or TRBD2 (6 bases each). The germline gives CDR1 KGHSH, CDR2 LQKENI. This CDR3 has 15 residues. The V end lost 6 bases, the J end lost 3 bases, and 18 bases lay between the germline ends. In DNA, the CDR3 is TGTGCCAGCTCCCGCCGGACAGCGCGGGGCTACGAGCAGTACTTC. Encoded protein: CASSRRTARGYEQYF.

V usage is TRBV7-9 and J usage is TRBJ2-1; no clear D. Germline V CDR1 and CDR2: SEHNR, FQNEAQ (reference sequence). V was trimmed by 5 bases and J by 0 bases, leaving 11 bases between them. This CDR3 contains 15 residues. CDR3 amino acids: CASSPSRFSYNEQFF. The CDR3 nucleotides are TGTGCCAGCAGCCCCTCTAGGTTCTCCTACAATGAGCAGTTCTTC.

The sample holds one count of this clone. The chain links TRBV5-1 to TRBJ2-2; TRBD1 or TRBD2 may be the D gene (5 bases each). Germline CDR1 and CDR2: SGHRS and YFSETQ. The V end lost 3 bases, the J end lost 4 bases, and 10 bases lay between the germline ends. This CDR3 region has 14 residues. CDR3 in amino acids: CASSSGATTGELFF. The CDR3, as DNA: TGCGCCAGCAGCTCCGGGGCCACCACCGGGGAGCTGTTTTTT. The full variable domain, completed using reference TRBV5-1 and TRBJ2-2, is KAGVTQTPRYLIKTRGQQVTLSCSPISGHRSVSWYQQTPGQGLQFLFEYFSETQRNKGNFPGRFSGRQFSNSRSEMNVSTLELGDSALYLCASSSGATTGELFFGEGSRLTVL.

This clone was detected only a few times. The DNA for the CDR3 is TGTGCCAGCAGCCCAGGGGGCGACACCGGGGAGCTGTTTTTT. Its translation: CASSPGGDTGELFF. The rearrangement links TRBV3-1 (or the pseudogene TRBV3-2) to TRBJ2-2; 8 bases are shared with TRBD1. V was pared by 4 bases and J by 3 bases, with 1 base of the junction left unmatched. Germline CDR1 reads LGHDT; CDR2 reads YNNKEL (reference sequence). This CDR3 comprises 14 residues.

The V call is TRBV7-2, the J call TRBJ2-3; TRBD2 matches 10 bases. The V and J ends lost 8 bases and 3 bases, in that order; junction bases with no gene match: 5. Germline values: CDR1 SGHTA, CDR2 FQGNSA. The CDR3 spans 14 residues. The CDR3 reads CASELAGSTDTQYF. The CDR3 nucleotides read TGTGCCAGCGAACTAGCGGGAAGTACAGATACGCAGTATTTT.

The rearrangement joins TRBV7-9 to TRBJ2-1, with D uncertain. Per the germline V gene, CDR1 is SEHNR and CDR2 is FQNEAQ (reference sequence). This CDR3 is built from 12 residues. Trimming removed 3 bases from V and 8 bases from J, with 8 bases in between. CDR3 sequence (DNA): TGTGCCAGCAGCTTCGAGGTACATGAGCAGTTCTTC. Translation: CASSFEVHEQFF.

This chain uses TRBV6-5 with TRBJ1-5, with 9 bases lining up with TRBD1. Germline V lookup: CDR1 MNHEY, CDR2 SVGAGI. Losses at the gene ends were 7 bases for V and 4 bases for J; bases not matched to a gene: 5. The CDR3 is 14 residues long. The CDR3 sequence: CASMGQGFNQPQHF. The CDR3 DNA sequence: TGTGCCAGCATGGGACAGGGATTTAATCAGCCCCAGCATTTT.

This clone was detected only once. One junction end does not reproduce the germline sequence, and a read error may be involved. The chain uses TRBV19 and TRBJ1-2; TRBD1 matches at 9 bases. This CDR3 spans 13 amino acids. Germline CDR1 is LNHDA and CDR2 is SQIVND (reference sequence). CDR3 in DNA: TGTGCCAGTAGCCGGGACAGGGACCCATCACCTAACTTC. Its protein is CASSRDRDPSPNF.

The chain links TRBV6-4 to TRBJ2-2; D is undetermined. Germline CDR1 reads MRHNA; CDR2 reads SNTAGT. V was shortened by 2 bases and J by 6 bases, with 10 bases between the two germline ends. This CDR3 spans 14 amino acids. Here the CDR3 reads CASSDDGGSGELFF. DNA for the CDR3: TGTGCCAGCAGTGACGACGGCGGTTCCGGGGAGCTGTTTTTT.

The V call is TRBV6-5, the J call TRBJ1-3; D is ambiguous. V was pared by 2 bases and J by 4 bases, with 9 bases between. In germline, CDR1 is MNHEY, CDR2 SVGAGI. CDR3 length equals 14 residues. For the CDR3, the DNA is TGTGCCAGCAGTTACGCGATAACGGGAAACACCATATATTTT. Its translation is CASSYAITGNTIYF.

This clone has just one count. The rearrangement links TRBV4-1 to TRBJ2-7; 9 nucleotides line up with TRBD1. This CDR3 is 18 amino acids long. CDR1 and CDR2 from the germline V gene are MGHRA and YSYEKL. After removal of 1 base from V and 4 bases from J, the junction contained 14 bases not matched to a gene. CDR3: CASSQGQISGTGFYEQYF. In DNA form, the CDR3 reads TGCGCCAGCAGCCAAGGTCAAATATCGGGGACAGGGTTTTACGAGCAGTACTTC.

The V call is TRBV6-1, the J call TRBJ1-2; D perhaps matches TRBD1 (5 bases). Germline V gene sequence: CDR1 MNHNS, CDR2 SASEGT. The CDR3 consists of 14 residues. The ends were cut back, 2 bases at V and 6 bases at J, with 13 bases in the middle. The CDR3 loop is CASSEMGTVHGYTF. In DNA form, the CDR3 reads TGTGCCAGCAGTGAAATGGGGACGGTCCATGGCTACACCTTC.

This chain uses TRBV11-2 with TRBJ1-4; a possible D gene is TRBD1 (5 bases). The ends were cut back, 5 bases at V and 5 bases at J, with 12 bases in the middle. The CDR3 totals 14 residues. Per germline, CDR1 SGHAT and CDR2 FQNNGV. CDR3 bases: TGTGCCAGCAGCGTCGGGACGGGAAATGAAAAACTGTTTTTT. Encoded protein: CASSVGTGNEKLFF.

The chain carries TRBV19 and TRBJ1-4; TRBD1 might be the D (5 bases). The CDR3 sequence is 15 residues long. The V end was cut by 10 bases, the J end by 0 bases, with 15 bases between. Germline loops: CDR1 LNHDA, CDR2 SQIVND (reference sequence). Written as DNA, the CDR3 is TGTGCCACTTCGAACCTACAGGCAACTAATGAAAAACTGTTTTTT. Protein product: CATSNLQATNEKLFF.

The V gene is TRBV7-8, the J gene TRBJ2-2, with a possible D match to TRBD1 (5 bases). The germline gives CDR1 SGHVS, CDR2 FQNEAQ. This CDR3 spans 15 amino acids. V gave up 1 base and J gave up 6 bases, with 12 bases separating them. The CDR3 loop reads CASSLVPGLAGELFF. CDR3 nucleotide sequence: TGTGCCAGCAGCTTAGTGCCAGGGTTGGCCGGGGAGCTGTTTTTT.